This record covers a single T cell receptor beta chain. The antigen is undetermined. Construction of TCR beta libraries relied on iRepertoire HTBI primers and on Arm-PCR targeting CDR3 regions. TCRdb itself ran the multiplex PCR reads through MiXCR, one entry per CDR3 protein. Among 550,000 to 700,000 distinct CDR3 sequences listed, around 16% were seen once. This sample was taken from a study of regulatory T cells in long-lasting Graves disease. General study points: Those with persistent Graves' had less TCR diversity than newly diagnosed patients.

Described time point: newly diagnosed GD, antithyroid drugs for less than 3 months. Preparation of the TCR library used RNA extracted from PBMCs. The CDR3 has 14 amino acids. Trimming removed 1 base from V and 7 bases from J, with 13 bases in between. In germline, CDR1 is MDHEN, CDR2 SYDVKM. This sample was shared with a second study, whose subject was T cells in Graves' hyperthyroidism and ophthalmopathy. This second study says: Diagnoses were established using clinical symptoms, serum thyroxine and TRAb, thyroid ultrasound and orbital computed tomography.

The source material was peripheral blood mononuclear cells (PBMCs), sampled at new diagnosis, from a patient treated with antithyroid drugs. The V call is TRBV28, the J call TRBJ1-2; no firm D call. This receptor was identified in a man aged 18 to 29 with Graves disease. The CDR3 sequence is CASSLSFELSGYTF. The CDR3 bases are TGTGCCAGCAGTTTATCATTTGAACTCTCTGGCTACACCTTC.